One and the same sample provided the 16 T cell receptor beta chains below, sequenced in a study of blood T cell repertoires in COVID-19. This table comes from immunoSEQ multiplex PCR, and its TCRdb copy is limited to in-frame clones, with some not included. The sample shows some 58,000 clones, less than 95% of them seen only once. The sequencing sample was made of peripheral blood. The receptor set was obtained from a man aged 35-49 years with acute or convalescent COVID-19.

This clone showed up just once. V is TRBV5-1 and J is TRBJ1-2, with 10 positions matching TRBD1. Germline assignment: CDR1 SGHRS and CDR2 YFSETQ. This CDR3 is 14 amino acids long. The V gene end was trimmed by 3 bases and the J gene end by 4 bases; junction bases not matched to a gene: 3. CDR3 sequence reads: CASSSGQGIYGYTF. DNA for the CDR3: TGCGCCAGCAGCTCGGGACAGGGGATCTATGGCTACACCTTC.

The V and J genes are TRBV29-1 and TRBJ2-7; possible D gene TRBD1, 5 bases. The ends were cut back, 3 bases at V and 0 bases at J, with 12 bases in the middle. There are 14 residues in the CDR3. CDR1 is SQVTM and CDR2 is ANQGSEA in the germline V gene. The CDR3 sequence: CSVDGQGSSYEQYF. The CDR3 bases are TGCAGCGTTGATGGGCAGGGAAGCTCCTACGAGCAGTACTTC.

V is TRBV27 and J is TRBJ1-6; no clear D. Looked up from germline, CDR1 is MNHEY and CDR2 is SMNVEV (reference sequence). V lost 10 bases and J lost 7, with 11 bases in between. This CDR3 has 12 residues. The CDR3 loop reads CATSTGNSPLHF. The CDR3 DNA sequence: TGTGCCACATCTACGGGGAATTCACCCCTCCACTTT.

The CDR3 protein is CASSFYGGGYNEQFF. The CDR3 DNA reads TGTGCCAGCAGCTTTTACGGCGGGGGTTACAATGAGCAGTTCTTC. V is TRBV5-4 and J is TRBJ2-1, with 7 bases aligning to TRBD2. The CDR3 is made up of 15 amino acids. Germline V CDR1 and CDR2: SGHNT, YYREEE (reference sequence). J was trimmed by 4 bases and V by 2 bases; bases with no gene match: 6.

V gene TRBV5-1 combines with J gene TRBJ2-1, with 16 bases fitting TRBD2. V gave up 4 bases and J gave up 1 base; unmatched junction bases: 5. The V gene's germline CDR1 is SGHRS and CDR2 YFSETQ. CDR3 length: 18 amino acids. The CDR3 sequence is CASSGTSGRAGSYNEQFF. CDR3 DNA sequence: TGCGCCAGCAGCGGGACTAGCGGGAGGGCGGGGTCCTACAATGAGCAGTTCTTC. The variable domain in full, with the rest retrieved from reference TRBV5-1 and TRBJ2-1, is KAGVTQTPRYLIKTRGQQVTLSCSPISGHRSVSWYQQTPGQGLQFLFEYFSETQRNKGNFPGRFSGRQFSNSRSEMNVSTLELGDSALYLCASSGTSGRAGSYNEQFFGPGTRLTVL.

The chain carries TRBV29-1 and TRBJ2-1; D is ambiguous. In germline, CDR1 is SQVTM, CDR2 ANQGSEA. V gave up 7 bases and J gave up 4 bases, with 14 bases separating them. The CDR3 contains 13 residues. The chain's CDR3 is CSGALDRYNEQFF. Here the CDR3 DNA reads TGCAGCGGTGCTCTAGATCGGTACAATGAGCAGTTCTTC.

The CDR3 DNA reads TGTGCCATCAGCCCGGGACAGGGAGAATACGAGCAGTACTTC. Translation: CAISPGQGEYEQYF. J is TRBJ2-7 and V is TRBV10-3; 9 nucleotides align to TRBD1. CDR1 is ENHRY, CDR2 SYGVKD, per germline. V trimming: 6 bases; J trimming: 4 bases; junction bases outside the gene matches: 7. The CDR3 consists of 14 residues.

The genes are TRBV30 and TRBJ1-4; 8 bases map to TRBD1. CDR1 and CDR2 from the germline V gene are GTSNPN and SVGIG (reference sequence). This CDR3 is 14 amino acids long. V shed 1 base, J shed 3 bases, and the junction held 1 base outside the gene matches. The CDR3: CAWSAGGSNEKLFF. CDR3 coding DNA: TGTGCCTGGAGTGCAGGGGGCTCTAATGAAAAACTGTTTTTT.

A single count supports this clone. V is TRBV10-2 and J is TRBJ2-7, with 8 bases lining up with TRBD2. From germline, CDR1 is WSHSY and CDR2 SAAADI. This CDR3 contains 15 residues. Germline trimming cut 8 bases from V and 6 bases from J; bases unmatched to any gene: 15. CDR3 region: CASALSTGGPGEQYF. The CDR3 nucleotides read TGCGCCAGCGCATTATCAACGGGAGGGCCGGGCGAGCAGTACTTC.

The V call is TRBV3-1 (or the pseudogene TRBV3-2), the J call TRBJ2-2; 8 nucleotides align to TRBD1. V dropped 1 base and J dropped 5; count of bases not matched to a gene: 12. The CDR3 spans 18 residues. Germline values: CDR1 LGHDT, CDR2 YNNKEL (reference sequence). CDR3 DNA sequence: TGTGCCAGCAGCCAAGGTTTGAGTGGACAGGGAATTACCGGGGAGCTGTTTTTT. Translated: CASSQGLSGQGITGELFF.

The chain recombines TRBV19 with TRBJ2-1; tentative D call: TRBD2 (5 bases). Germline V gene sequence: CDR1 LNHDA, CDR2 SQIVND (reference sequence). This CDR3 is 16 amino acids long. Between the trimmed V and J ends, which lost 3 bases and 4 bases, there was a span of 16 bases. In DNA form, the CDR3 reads TGTGCCAGTAGTATTCTTCCCAGCGGACCTTACAATGAGCAGTTCTTC. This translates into CASSILPSGPYNEQFF.

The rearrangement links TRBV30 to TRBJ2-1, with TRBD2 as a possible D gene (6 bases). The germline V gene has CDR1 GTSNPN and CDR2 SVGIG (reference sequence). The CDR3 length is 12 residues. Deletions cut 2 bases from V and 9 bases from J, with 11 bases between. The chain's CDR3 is CAWSSLAIEQFF. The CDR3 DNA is TGTGCCTGGAGTTCGCTAGCGATTGAGCAGTTCTTC.

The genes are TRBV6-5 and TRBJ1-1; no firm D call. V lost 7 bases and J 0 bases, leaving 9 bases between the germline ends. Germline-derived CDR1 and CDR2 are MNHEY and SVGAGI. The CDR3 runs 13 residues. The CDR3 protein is CASMVQVNTEAFF. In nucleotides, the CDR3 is TGTGCCAGCATGGTCCAGGTGAACACTGAAGCTTTCTTT.

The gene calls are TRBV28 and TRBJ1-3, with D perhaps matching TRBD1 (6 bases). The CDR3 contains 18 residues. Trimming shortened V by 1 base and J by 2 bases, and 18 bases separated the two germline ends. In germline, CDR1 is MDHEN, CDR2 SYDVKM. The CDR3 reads CASSLSGGLGSPGNTIYF. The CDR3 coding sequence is TGTGCCAGCAGTTTATCGGGGGGCTTGGGCTCCCCTGGAAACACCATATATTTT. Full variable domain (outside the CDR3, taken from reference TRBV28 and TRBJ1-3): DVKVTQSSRYLVKRTGEKVFLECVQDMDHENMFWYRQDPGLGLRLIYFSYDVKMKEKGDIPEGYSVSREKKERFSLILESASTNQTSMYLCASSLSGGLGSPGNTIYFGEGSWLTVV.

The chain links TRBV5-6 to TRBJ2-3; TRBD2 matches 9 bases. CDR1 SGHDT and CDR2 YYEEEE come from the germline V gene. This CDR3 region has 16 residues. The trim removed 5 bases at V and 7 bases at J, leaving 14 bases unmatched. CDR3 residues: CASRNRLAVRLNTQYF. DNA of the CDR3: TGTGCCAGCAGAAACCGACTAGCGGTTCGTTTGAATACGCAGTATTTT.

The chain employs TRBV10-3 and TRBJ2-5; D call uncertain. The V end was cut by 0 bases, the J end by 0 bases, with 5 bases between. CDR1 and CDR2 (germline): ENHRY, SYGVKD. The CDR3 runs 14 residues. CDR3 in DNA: TGTGCCATCAGTGAGTCCGCGTACCAAGAGACCCAGTACTTC. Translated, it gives CAISESAYQETQYF.